This TCR beta chain stems from a study of PD-1 blockade in classical Hodgkin lymphoma. Germline V gene data show CDR1 as SGHRS and CDR2 as YFSETQ. Trimming at V came to 2 bases and at J to 2 bases, leaving 15 bases not matched to a gene. The CDR3 contains 19 residues. Every patient experienced relapse after autologous stem cell transplantation, and brentuximab vedotin exposure varied. Assay used: immunoSEQ multiplex PCR; TCRdb lists only in-frame clones, some missing. The data show more than 25,000 clones, roughly 71% seen once. Study observations and caveats: Healthy donors were reported to have higher baseline TCR diversity than newly diagnosed patients. Initiation of nivolumab under 1 year after ASCT led to exclusion of patients.

Remarks on this clone: Its target is unknown.

The chain carries TRBV5-1 and TRBJ2-4, with 8 positions matching TRBD1. The material was peripheral blood mononuclear cells (PBMCs), obtained before the second cycle of nivolumab. This TCR was recovered from a human donor with classical Hodgkin lymphoma. Here the CDR3 reads CASSLNPGQETVTKNIQYF. The DNA for the CDR3 is TGCGCCAGCAGCTTAAATCCGGGACAGGAGACGGTAACCAAAAACATTCAGTACTTC.